The present T cell receptor delta chain was sequenced within a study of gamma-delta T cells after stem cell transplantation. The germline V gene has CDR1 GEAIGNYY and CDR2 EKD. This CDR3 spans 18 amino acids. Trimming removed 3 bases from V and 0 bases from J; junction bases left unmatched: 6. TCRdb reanalysed the RT-PCR reads via CATT. The data contain 600 to 700 delta-chain clones, 55% to 65% of them singletons. This clonotype was obtained from a human donor. It is not recorded whose cells these are; they may come from a transplant donor. The sample consisted of gamma-delta T cells. The chain joins TRDV2 to TRDJ3, with TRDD3 matching over 8 bases. CDR3 bases: TGTGCCTGTGACGTACTGGGGGCTAGCTCCTGGGACACCCGACAGATGTTTTTC. Translating gives CACDVLGASSWDTRQMFF.